The TCR beta chain under discussion was sequenced for a study of patients and donors after allogeneic stem cell transplantation. TCRdb fed the RT-PCR reads into MiXCR, producing one record per CDR3 protein. Of roughly 40,000 distinct CDR3 sequences listed, about 30% are singletons. Trimming left V 1 base short and J 5 bases short, with 11 bases between. Germline-derived CDR1 and CDR2 are MGHDK and SYGVNS. The CDR3 sequence is 14 residues long. This receptor was obtained from a human donor who was either an allogeneic HSCT recipient or a stem cell or donor lymphocyte infusion donor (not recorded which). It is not recorded whose cells these are; they may come from a transplant donor. This chain uses TRBV25-1 with TRBJ1-1; D call uncertain. The specimen sequenced was blood, either unsorted or a sorted T cell fraction (not recorded which). CDR3 in amino acids: CASSESGRSTEAFF. In DNA, the CDR3 is TGTGCCAGCAGTGAATCGGGGAGGAGTACTGAAGCTTTCTTT.